This T cell receptor (beta chain) was captured in a study of T cell repertoires in cytomegalovirus infection. Regarding the study as a whole: The study found HLA-C-restricted CMV-specific TCR beta clonotypes dominating the ex vivo response.

TCRdb independently ran MiXCR on the reads; one entry per CDR3 protein. The sample yields 200,000 to 250,000 distinct CDR3 sequences, roughly 6.5% seen once. The CDR3 is 19 residues long. The trim removed 0 bases at V and 2 bases at J, leaving 11 bases unmatched. Looked up from germline, CDR1 is DFQATT and CDR2 is SNEGSKA (reference sequence). Details on this clonotype: Its antigen is still unknown. Possible read error: a much larger clone is one base away.

Sequenced sample: PBMCs. This receptor was identified in a human donor in good health (CMV status not recorded). Some clones in this sample may be carry-over from other donors' samples. The V call is TRBV20-1, the J call TRBJ1-6; 9 bases are shared with TRBD1. In DNA form, the CDR3 reads TGCAGTGCTAGAGATGGAGGGACAGGGAGCCGCGCCTATAATTCACCCCTCCACTTT. It yields the protein CSARDGGTGSRAYNSPLHF.